These 12 T cell receptor beta chains were sequenced from one sample in a study of T-cell memory formation after mild COVID-19. Each CDR3 protein is one row after TCRdb ran MiXCR on the 5' RACE reads. The data hold 200,000 to 250,000 distinct CDR3 sequences, with approximately 9% observed a single time. Sequencing was performed on PBMCs or a T cell subset sorted from them (not recorded which). The receptors derive from a man aged 18 to 29 who had mild COVID-19 (a few samples of this study predate the infection). Cell type and time point are not known.

The sample holds a few counts of this clonotype. The chain uses TRBV20-1 and TRBJ1-2, with a tentative D call TRBD1 (5 bases). V lost 5 bases and J 3 bases, leaving 13 bases between the germline ends. Germline V gene data show CDR1 as DFQATT and CDR2 as SNEGSKA (reference sequence). The CDR3 has 13 residues. The CDR3 sequence: CSAPQAADYGYTF. In DNA, the CDR3 is TGCAGTGCTCCACAGGCAGCAGACTATGGCTACACCTTC.

This clonotype was counted only a few times. The rearrangement links TRBV28 to TRBJ2-7; 7 bases align to TRBD2. The CDR3 covers 13 residues. Germline V gene lookup returns CDR1 MDHEN and CDR2 SYDVKM. Trimming cost V 6 bases and J 2 bases; bases outside gene matches: 4. DNA for the CDR3: TGTGCCAGCAGCCCGGGGGGAACCTACGAGCAGTACGTC. This encodes CASSPGGTYEQYV.

This clonotype was picked up one time. The chain employs TRBV9 and TRBJ2-1; D is undetermined. Between the trimmed V and J ends, which lost 4 bases and 0 bases, there was a span of 11 bases. CDR1 and CDR2 (germline): SGDLS, YYNGEE. The CDR3 spans 15 residues. The DNA of the CDR3 is TGTGCCAGCAGCCTGGACGCCAGCTCCTACAATGAGCAGTTCTTC. It yields the protein CASSLDASSYNEQFF.

The chain links TRBV25-1 to TRBJ2-3; weak D call: TRBD2 (5 bases). Per the germline V gene, CDR1 is MGHDK and CDR2 is SYGVNS. Trimming took off 4 bases at V and 0 bases at J, with 14 bases between the two ends. The CDR3 spans 16 residues. CDR3 loop: CASSAGTSTSTDTQYF. The DNA of the CDR3 is TGTGCCAGCAGTGCCGGAACTAGTACAAGCACAGATACGCAGTATTTT.

In this sample, this clonotype turned up a few times. The chain carries TRBV5-4 and TRBJ2-2; D is unclear. The CDR3 length is 13 residues. Germline CDR1 SGHNT, CDR2 YYREEE (reference sequence). The V end lost 4 bases, the J end lost 0 bases, and 4 bases lay between the germline ends. The CDR3 bases are TGTGCCAGCAGCGTATCGAACACCGGGGAGCTGTTTTTT. Protein sequence: CASSVSNTGELFF. Using reference TRBV5-4 and TRBJ2-2 for the parts outside the CDR3, the full variable domain is ETGVTQSPTHLIKTRGQQVTLRCSSQSGHNTVSWYQQALGQGPQFIFQYYREEENGRGNFPPRFSGLQFPNYSSELNVNALELDDSALYLCASSVSNTGELFFGEGSRLTVL.

This clonotype has only a few counts. This chain uses TRBV10-3 with TRBJ2-1; TRBD1 or TRBD2 may be the D gene (5 bases each). Germline CDR1 ENHRY, CDR2 SYGVKD. This CDR3 is 15 amino acids long. Between the trimmed V and J ends, which lost 3 bases and 10 bases, there was a span of 19 bases. This CDR3 reads CAISDRRDGLSEQFF. The CDR3 coding sequence is TGTGCCATCAGTGACCGCCGGGACGGGTTGTCGGAGCAGTTCTTC.

This chain uses TRBV4-1 with TRBJ2-3; D gene uncertain. Germline loops: CDR1 MGHRA, CDR2 YSYEKL. There are 15 residues in the CDR3. Trimming stripped 4 bases from V and 0 bases from J, with 11 bases between. For the CDR3, the DNA is TGCGCCAGCAGCCCAAGGTGGGTCAGCACAGATACGCAGTATTTT. Residues: CASSPRWVSTDTQYF.

This clonotype was detected ten times or more. This sequence joins TRBV7-2 and TRBJ1-1; no clear D. CDR3 length: 15 residues. V gave up 5 bases and J gave up 0 bases, with 13 bases separating them. The germline CDR1 and CDR2 sequences are SGHTA and FQGNSA. CDR3 amino acids: CASSAAVAVNTEAFF. CDR3 DNA: TGTGCCAGCAGCGCAGCTGTAGCCGTGAACACTGAAGCTTTCTTT.

There are a few counts of this clonotype. The V gene is TRBV18, the J gene TRBJ2-2; the match to TRBD1 covers 8 bases. Germline-derived CDR1 and CDR2 are KGHSH and LQKENI. Trimming cost V 6 bases and J 6 bases; bases outside gene matches: 9. The CDR3 contains 15 residues. The CDR3: CASSGTGLRAGELFF. In nucleotides, the CDR3 is TGTGCCAGCTCCGGGACAGGCCTGAGGGCCGGGGAGCTGTTTTTT.

This clonotype was observed a few times. This sequence joins TRBV20-1 and TRBJ1-4; TRBD1 is a possible D gene (6 bases). Germline lookup yields CDR1 DFQATT and CDR2 SNEGSKA (reference sequence). V lost 3 bases, J lost 8 bases, and 16 bases lay in between. The CDR3 has 14 residues. In nucleotides, the CDR3 is TGCAGTGCTAGTGCCCCGAATCAGGGGGAAAAACTGTTTTTT. Its protein is CSASAPNQGEKLFF.

Ten or more counts support this clonotype. This chain joins TRBV5-1 and TRBJ2-2; 7 bases map to TRBD1. V lost 3 bases and J lost 0; bases outside the gene matches: 5. The CDR3 has 16 residues. CDR1 SGHRS and CDR2 YFSETQ come from the germline V gene. CDR3 coding DNA: TGCGCCAGCAGCTCGGGACAGAACGCGAACACCGGGGAGCTGTTTTTT. This codes for CASSSGQNANTGELFF.

This clonotype came up many times. This sequence joins TRBV5-1 and TRBJ2-7; D may be TRBD1 or TRBD2 (6 bases each). Germline V CDR1 and CDR2: SGHRS, YFSETQ. V lost 4 bases, J lost 6 bases, and 17 bases lay in between. There are 14 residues in the CDR3. For the CDR3, the DNA is TGCGCCAGCAGCGTCGGAGGGAGCAGGGGCGAGCAGTACTTC. Translating it yields CASSVGGSRGEQYF.